Sequencing of this TCR beta chain was carried out in a study of cytomegalovirus exposure and HLA in healthy donors. This CDR3 comprises 15 residues. CDR1 and CDR2 from the germline V gene are SQVTM and ANQGSEA. The V and J ends lost 6 bases and 1 base respectively, with 18 bases between them. The PCR had 60 Vbeta and 13 Jbeta primers. Assay: immunoSEQ multiplex PCR; the TCRdb copy retains only in-frame clones and omits some. The table lists some 110,000 clones. Specimen: PBMCs. V gene TRBV29-1 combines with J gene TRBJ1-2; tentative D call: TRBD1 (5 bases). This receptor was taken from a man aged 25-40 years in good health and CMV-seronegative. The CDR3 DNA sequence: TGCAGCGTCGTCCCGGGAGGGACCAATAACTATGGCTACACCTTC. Its translation: CSVVPGGTNNYGYTF.